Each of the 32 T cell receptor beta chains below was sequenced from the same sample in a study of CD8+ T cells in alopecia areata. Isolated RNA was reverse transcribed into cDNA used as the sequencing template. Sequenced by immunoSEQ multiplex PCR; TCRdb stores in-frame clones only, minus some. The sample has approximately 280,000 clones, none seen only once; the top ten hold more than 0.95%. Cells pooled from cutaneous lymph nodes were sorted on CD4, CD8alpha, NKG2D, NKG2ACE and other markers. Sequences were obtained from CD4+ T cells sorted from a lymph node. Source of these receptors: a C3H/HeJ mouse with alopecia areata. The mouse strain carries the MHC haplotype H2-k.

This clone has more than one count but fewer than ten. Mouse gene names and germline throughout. The sequenced part of the CDR3 DNA is TGTGCCAGCGTGGGGGGCAACTCC. It encodes CASVGGNS. The entire CDR3 reads CASVGGNSDYTF. The chain carries TRBV13-2 and TRBJ1-2, with D possibly matching TRBD1 (6 bases). Sequencing ends 4 residues short of the CDR3 end; the germline J gene provides the rest. V was pared by 6 bases and J by 2 bases, with 8 bases between. Germline CDR1 NNHNN, CDR2 SYGAGS (reference sequence). There are 12 residues in the CDR3.

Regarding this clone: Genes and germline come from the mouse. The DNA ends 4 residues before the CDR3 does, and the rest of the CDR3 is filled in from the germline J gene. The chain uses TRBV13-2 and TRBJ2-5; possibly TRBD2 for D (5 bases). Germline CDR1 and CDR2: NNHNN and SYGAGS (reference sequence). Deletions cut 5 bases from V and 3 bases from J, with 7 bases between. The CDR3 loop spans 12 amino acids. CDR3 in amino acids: CASGVGQDTQYF. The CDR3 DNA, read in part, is TGTGCCAGCGGCGTGGGGCAAGAC.

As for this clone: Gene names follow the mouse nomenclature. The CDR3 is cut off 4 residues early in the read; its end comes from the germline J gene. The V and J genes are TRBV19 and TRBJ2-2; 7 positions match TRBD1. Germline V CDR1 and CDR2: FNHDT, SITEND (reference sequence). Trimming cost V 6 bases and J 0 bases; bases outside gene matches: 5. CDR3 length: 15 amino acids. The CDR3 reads CASITGQTNTGQLYF. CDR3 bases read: TGTGCCAGCATCACGGGACAGACAAACACCGGG.

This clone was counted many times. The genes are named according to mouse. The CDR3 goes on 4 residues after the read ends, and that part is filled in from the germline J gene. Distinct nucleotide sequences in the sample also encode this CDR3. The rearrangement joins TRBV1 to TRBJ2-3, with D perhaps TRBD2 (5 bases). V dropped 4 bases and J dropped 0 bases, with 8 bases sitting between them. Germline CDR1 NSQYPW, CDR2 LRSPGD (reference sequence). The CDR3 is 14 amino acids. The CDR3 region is CTCSGTSSAETLYF. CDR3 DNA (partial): TGCACCTGCAGTGGGACTTCTAGTGCAGAA.

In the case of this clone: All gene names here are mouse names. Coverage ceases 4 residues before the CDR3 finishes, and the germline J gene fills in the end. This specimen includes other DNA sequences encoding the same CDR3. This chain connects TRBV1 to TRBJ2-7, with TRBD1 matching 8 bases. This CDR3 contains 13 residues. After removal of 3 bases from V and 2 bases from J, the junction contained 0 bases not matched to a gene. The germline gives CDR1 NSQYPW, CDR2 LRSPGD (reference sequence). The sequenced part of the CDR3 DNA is TGCACCTGCAGTGCGGGACAGGCCTAT. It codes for CTCSAGQAY. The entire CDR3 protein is CTCSAGQAYEQYF. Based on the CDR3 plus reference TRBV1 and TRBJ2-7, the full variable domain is VTLLEQNPRWRLVPRGQAVNLRCILKNSQYPWMSWYQQDLQKQLQWLFTLRSPGDKEVKSLPGADYLATRVTDTELRLQVANMSQGRTLYCTCSAGQAYEQYFGPGTRLTVL.

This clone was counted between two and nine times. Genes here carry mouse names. CDR3 region: CASSRISGEGGQNTLYF. CDR3 bases read: TGTGCTAGCAGTAGAATCTCAGGGGAAGGGGGTCAAAAC. V usage is TRBV17 and J usage is TRBJ2-4, with a tentative D call TRBD1 (6 bases). The CDR3 end is not reached by the read, which stops 4 residues before it; the germline J gene fills it in. Trimming pared 2 bases from V and 1 base from J, leaving 16 bases between. The CDR3 extends over 17 amino acids. Per germline, CDR1 MNHDT and CDR2 YYDKIL.

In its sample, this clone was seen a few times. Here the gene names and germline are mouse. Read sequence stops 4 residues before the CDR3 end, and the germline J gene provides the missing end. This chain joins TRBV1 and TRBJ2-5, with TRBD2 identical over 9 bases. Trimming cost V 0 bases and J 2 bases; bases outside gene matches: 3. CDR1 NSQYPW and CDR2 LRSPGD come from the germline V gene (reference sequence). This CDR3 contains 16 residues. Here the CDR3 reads CTCSAEGTGSQDTQYF. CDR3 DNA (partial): TGCACCTGCAGTGCAGAAGGGACTGGGAGCCAAGAC.

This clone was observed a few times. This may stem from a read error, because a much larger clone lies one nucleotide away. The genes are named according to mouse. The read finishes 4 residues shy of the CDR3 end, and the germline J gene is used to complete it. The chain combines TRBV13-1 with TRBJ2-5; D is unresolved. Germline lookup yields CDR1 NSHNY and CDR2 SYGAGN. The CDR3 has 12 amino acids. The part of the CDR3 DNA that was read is TGTGCCAGCAGTGAAAGGGAAGAC. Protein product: CASSERED. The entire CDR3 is CASSEREDTQYF.

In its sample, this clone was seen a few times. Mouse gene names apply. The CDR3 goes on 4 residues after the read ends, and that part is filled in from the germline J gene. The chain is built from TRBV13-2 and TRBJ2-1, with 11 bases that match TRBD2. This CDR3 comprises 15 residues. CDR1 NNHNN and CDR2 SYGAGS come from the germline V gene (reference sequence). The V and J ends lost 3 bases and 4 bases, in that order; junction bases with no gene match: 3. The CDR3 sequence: CASGGRDWGYAEQFF. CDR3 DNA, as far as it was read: TGTGCCAGCGGTGGAAGGGACTGGGGGTATGCT.

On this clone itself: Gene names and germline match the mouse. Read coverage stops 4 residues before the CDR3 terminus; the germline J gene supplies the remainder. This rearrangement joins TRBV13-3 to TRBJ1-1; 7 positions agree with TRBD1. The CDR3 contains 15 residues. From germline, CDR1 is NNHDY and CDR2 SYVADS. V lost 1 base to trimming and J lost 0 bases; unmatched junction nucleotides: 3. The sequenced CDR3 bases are TGTGCCAGCAGTGATAGACAGGGAGCAAACACA. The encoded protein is CASSDRQGANT. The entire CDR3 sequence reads CASSDRQGANTEVFF.

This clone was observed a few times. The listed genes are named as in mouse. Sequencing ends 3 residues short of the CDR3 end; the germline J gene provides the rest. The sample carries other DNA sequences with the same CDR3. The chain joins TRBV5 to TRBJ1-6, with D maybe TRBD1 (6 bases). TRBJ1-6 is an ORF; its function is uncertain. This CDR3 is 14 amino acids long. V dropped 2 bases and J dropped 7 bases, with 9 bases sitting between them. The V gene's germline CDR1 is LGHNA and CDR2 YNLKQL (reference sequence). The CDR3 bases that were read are TGTGCCAGCAGCCAAACAGGGTGGAATTCGCCC. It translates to CASSQTGWNSP. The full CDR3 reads CASSQTGWNSPLYF.

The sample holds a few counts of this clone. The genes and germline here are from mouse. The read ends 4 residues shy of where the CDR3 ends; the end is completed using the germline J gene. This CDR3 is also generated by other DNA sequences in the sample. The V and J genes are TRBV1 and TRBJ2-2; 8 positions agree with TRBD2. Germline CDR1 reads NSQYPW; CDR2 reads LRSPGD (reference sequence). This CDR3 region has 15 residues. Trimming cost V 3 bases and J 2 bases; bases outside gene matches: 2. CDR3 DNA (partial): TGCACCTGCAGTGCCGGGGGGGCCAACACCGGG. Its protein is CTCSAGGANTG. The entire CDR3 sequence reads CTCSAGGANTGQLYF.

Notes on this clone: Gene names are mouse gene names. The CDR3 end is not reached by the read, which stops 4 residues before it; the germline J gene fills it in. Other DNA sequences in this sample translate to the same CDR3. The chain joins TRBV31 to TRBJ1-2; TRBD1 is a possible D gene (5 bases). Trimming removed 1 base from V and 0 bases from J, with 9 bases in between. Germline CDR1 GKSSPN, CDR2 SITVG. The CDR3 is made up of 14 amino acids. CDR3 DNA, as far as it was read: TGTGCCTGGAGTCCGGACAACGCAAACTCC. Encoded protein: CAWSPDNANS. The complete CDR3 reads CAWSPDNANSDYTF.

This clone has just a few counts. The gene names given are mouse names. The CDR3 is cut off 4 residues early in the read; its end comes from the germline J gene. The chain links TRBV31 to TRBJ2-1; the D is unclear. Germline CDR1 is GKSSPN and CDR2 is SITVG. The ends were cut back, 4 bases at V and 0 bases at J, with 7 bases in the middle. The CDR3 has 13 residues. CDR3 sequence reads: CAWTGSNYAEQFF. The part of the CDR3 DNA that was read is TGTGCCTGGACAGGATCTAACTATGCT. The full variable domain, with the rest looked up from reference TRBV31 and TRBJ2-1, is AQTIHQWPVAEIKAVGSPLSLGCTIKGKSSPNLYWYWQATGGTLQQLFYSITVGQVESVVQLNLSASRPKDDQFILSTEKLLLSHSGFYLCAWTGSNYAEQFFGPGTRLTVL.

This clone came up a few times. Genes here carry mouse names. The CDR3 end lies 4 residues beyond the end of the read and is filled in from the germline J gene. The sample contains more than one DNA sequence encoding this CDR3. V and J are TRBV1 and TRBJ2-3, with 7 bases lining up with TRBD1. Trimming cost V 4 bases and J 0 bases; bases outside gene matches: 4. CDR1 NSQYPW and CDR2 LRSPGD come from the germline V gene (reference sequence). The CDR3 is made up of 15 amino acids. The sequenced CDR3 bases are TGCACCTGCAGTGGACAGGGAGCTAGTGCAGAA. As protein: CTCSGQGASAE. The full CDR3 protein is CTCSGQGASAETLYF.

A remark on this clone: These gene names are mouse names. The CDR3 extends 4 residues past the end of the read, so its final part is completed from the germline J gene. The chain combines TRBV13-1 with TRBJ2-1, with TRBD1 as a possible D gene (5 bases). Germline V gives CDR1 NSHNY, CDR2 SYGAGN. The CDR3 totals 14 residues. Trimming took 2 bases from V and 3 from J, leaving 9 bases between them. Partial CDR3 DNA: TGTGCCAGCAGTGAACGACAGAGCTATGCT. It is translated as CASSERQSYA. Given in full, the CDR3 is CASSERQSYAEQFF.

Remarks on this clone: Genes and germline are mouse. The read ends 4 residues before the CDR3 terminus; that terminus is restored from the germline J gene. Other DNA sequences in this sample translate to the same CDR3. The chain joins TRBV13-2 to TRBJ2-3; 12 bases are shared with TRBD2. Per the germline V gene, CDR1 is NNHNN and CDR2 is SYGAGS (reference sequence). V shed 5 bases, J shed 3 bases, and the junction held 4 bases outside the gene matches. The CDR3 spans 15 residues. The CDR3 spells CASGTGGARAETLYF. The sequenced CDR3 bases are TGTGCCAGCGGGACTGGGGGGGCAAGAGCAGAA.

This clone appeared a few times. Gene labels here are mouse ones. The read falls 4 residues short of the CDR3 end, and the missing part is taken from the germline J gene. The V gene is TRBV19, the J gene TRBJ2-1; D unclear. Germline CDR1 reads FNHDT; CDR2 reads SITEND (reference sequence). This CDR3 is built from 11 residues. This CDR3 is CASSMTAEQFF. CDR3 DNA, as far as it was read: TGTGCCAGCAGTATGACAGCT.

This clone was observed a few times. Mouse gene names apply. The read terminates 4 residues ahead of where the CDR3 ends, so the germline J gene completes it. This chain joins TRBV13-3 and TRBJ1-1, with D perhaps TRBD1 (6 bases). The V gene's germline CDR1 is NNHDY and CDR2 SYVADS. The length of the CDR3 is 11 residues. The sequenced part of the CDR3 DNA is TGTGCCAGCAGTTTGGGACAA. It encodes CASSLGQ. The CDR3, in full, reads CASSLGQEVFF.

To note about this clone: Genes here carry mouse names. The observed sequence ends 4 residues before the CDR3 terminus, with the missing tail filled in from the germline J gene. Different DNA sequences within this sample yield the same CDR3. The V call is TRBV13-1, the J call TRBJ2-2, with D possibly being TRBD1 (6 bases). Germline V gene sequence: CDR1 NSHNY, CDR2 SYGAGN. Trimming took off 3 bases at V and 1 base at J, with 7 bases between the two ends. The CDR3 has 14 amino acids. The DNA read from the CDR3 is TGTGCCAGCAGTGGGGGACAAAACACCGGG. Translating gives CASSGGQNTG. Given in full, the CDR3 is CASSGGQNTGQLYF.

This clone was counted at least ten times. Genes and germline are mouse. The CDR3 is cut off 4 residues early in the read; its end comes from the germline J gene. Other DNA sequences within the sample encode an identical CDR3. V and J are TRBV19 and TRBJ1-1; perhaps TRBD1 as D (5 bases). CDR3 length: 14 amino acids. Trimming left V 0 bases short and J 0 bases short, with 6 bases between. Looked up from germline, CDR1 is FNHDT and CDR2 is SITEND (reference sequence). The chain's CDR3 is CASSIGTTNTEVFF. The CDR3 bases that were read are TGTGCCAGCAGTATAGGGACAACAAACACA.

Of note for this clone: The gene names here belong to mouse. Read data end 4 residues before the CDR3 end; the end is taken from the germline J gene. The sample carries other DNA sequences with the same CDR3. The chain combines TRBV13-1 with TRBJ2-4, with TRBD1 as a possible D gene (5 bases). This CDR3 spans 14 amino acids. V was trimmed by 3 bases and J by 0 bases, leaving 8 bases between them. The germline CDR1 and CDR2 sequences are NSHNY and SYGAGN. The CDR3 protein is CASSADSSQNTLYF. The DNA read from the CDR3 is TGTGCCAGCAGTGCCGACAGTAGTCAAAAC.

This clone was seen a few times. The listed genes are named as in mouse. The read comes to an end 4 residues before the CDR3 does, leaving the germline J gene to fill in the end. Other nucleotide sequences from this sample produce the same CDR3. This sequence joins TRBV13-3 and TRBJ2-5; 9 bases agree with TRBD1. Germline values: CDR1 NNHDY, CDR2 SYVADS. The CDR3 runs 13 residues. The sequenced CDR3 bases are TGTGCCAGCAGCAACAGGGGGCGGGAC. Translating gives CASSNRGRD. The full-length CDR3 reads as CASSNRGRDTQYF. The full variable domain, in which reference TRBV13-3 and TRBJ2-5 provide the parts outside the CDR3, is EAAVTQSPRSKVAVTGGKVTLSCHQTNNHDYMYWYRQDTGHGLRLIHYSYVADSTEKGDIPDGYKASRPSQENFSLILELASLSQTAVYFCASSNRGRDTQYFGPGTRLLVL.

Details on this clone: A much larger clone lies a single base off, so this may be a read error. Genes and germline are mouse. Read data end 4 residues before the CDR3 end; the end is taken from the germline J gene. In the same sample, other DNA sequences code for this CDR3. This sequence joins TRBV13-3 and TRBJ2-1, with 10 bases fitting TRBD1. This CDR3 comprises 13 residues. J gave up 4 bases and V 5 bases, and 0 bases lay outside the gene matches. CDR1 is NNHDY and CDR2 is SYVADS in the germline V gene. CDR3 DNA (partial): TGTGCCAGCAGGGACAGGGGGTATGCT. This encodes CASRDRGYA. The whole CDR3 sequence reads CASRDRGYAEQFF.

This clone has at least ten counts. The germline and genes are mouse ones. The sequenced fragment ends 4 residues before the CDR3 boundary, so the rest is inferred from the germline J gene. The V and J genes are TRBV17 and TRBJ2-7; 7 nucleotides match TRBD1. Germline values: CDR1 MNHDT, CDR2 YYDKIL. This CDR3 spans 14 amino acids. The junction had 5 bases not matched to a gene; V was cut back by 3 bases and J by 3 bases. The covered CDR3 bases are TGTGCTAGCAGTAGGGCGGGACAGAACTAT. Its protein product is CASSRAGQNY. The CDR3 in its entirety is CASSRAGQNYEQYF.

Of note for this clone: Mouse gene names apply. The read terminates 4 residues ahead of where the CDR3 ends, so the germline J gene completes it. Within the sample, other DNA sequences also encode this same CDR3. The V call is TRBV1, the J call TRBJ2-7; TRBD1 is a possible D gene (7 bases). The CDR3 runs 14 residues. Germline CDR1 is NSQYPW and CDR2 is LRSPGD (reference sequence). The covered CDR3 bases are TGCACCTGCAGTGCAGATGGGGGACAGTAT. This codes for CTCSADGGQY. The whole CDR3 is CTCSADGGQYEQYF.

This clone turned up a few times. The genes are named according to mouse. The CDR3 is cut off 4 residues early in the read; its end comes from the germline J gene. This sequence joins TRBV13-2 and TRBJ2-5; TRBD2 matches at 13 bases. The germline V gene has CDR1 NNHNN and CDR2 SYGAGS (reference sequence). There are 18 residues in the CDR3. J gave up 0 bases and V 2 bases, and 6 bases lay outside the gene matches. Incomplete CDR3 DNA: TGTGCCAGCGGTGAGCCGGGACTGGGGGGGATTAACCAAGAC. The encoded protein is CASGEPGLGGINQD. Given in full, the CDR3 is CASGEPGLGGINQDTQYF.

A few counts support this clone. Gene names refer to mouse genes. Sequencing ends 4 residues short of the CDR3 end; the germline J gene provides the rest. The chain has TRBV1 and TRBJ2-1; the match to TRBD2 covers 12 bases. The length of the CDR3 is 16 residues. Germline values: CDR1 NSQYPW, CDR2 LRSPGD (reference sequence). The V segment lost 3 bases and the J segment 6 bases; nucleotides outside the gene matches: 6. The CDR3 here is CTCSADWGGVGAEQFF. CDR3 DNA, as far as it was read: TGCACCTGCAGTGCTGACTGGGGGGGCGTCGGTGCT.

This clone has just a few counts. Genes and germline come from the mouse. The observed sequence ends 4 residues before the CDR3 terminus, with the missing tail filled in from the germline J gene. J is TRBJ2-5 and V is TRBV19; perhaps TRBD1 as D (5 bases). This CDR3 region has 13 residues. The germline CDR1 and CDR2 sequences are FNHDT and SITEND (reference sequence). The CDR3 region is CASSIKTEDTQYF. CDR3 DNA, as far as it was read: TGTGCCAGCAGTATAAAGACAGAAGAC.

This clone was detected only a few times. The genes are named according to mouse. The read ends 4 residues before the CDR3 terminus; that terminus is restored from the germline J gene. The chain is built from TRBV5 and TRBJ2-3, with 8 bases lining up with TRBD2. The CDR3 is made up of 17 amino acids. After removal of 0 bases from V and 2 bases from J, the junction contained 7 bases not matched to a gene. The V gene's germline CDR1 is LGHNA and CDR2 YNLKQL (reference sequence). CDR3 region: CASSQERWGAHAETLYF. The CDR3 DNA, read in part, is TGTGCCAGCAGCCAAGAGCGCTGGGGGGCGCATGCAGAA.

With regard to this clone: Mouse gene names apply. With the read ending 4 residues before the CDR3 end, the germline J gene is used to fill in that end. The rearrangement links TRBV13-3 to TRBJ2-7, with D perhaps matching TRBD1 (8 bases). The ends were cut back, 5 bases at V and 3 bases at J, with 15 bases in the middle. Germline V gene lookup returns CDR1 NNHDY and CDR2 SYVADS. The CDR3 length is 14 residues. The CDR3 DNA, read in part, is TGTGCCAGCAGACAACAGGGGGGGATCTAT. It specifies CASRQQGGIY. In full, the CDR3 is CASRQQGGIYEQYF.

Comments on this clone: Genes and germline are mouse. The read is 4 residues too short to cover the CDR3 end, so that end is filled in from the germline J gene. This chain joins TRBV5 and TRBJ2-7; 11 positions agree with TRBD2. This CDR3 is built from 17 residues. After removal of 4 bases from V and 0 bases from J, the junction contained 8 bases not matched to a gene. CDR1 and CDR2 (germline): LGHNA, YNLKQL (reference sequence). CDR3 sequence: CASSPPGLGVSSYEQYF. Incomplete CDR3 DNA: TGTGCCAGCAGCCCCCCGGGACTGGGGGTCAGCTCCTAT.